Here is one TCR beta chain with its context. The source of the sample is a study of Ad26.COV2.S vaccination and SARS-CoV-2 variants. Across the study: Intramuscularly, Ad26.COV2.S was given either once or twice, 56 days apart.

V dropped 8 bases and J dropped 5; count of bases not matched to a gene: 17. The germline V gene encodes CDR1 KGHDR and CDR2 SFDVKD. This CDR3 region has 17 residues. As to treatment: over 15 received Ad26.COV2.S at low or high dose, single or two shots; five or six received placebo; per-sample allocation not given. Sampling took place 63 days after the first vaccine or placebo injection. Clones were sequenced by immunoSEQ multiplex PCR, and TCRdb holds only the in-frame ones, with some missing. The sample records fewer than 500,000 clones, roughly 91% being singletons. Sample: peripheral blood, taken in a trial of Ad26.COV2.S vaccine versus placebo. The clonotype was recovered from a person aged 18-65 years who received the Ad26.COV2.S COVID-19 vaccine or a placebo. The chain has TRBV24-1 and TRBJ2-1; TRBD1 matches 7 bases. CDR3 nucleotide sequence: TGTGCCACCATCAGGACAGGCCTTTCGGCGGGCGACAATGAGCAGTTCTTC. As protein: CATIRTGLSAGDNEQFF.